This entry lists 31 T cell receptor beta chains sequenced from one sample in a study of blood T cells in healthy people across ages. Alongside a J-beta primer mix, a sample-barcoded 5' primer served in a second PCR lasting roughly 6 to 12 cycles. Each CDR3 protein gets one entry after TCRdb re-called the 5' RACE reads with MiXCR. The sample has around 1.1 million distinct CDR3 sequences; less than 45% are singletons. Sequencing was performed on blood. All receptors derive from a man between 18 and 29 years old in good health.

This rearrangement joins TRBV20-1 to TRBJ2-1, with 7 bases lining up with TRBD1. The CDR3 covers 14 residues. Per germline, CDR1 DFQATT and CDR2 SNEGSKA (reference sequence). The J segment lost 6 bases and the V segment lost 6 bases, leaving 11 bases of the junction unmatched. CDR3 sequence reads: CSARVGQETNEQFF. The CDR3 DNA reads TGCAGTGCCAGGGTTGGACAGGAGACCAATGAGCAGTTCTTC.

The table lists this clonotype with many counts. CDR3 nucleotide sequence: TGTGCCACCAGTGATTTGGGCAGGGACCCTGAGCAGTTCTTC. This encodes CATSDLGRDPEQFF. The chain couples TRBV24-1 to TRBJ2-1; D might be TRBD1 or TRBD2, each matching 5 bases. CDR3 size: 14 residues. CDR1 KGHDR and CDR2 SFDVKD come from the germline V gene. V was trimmed by 0 bases and J by 9 bases, leaving 11 bases between them.

The rearrangement joins TRBV15 to TRBJ2-3, with D perhaps matching TRBD2 (6 bases). V lost 2 bases, J lost 1 base, and 16 bases lay in between. CDR1 LNHNV and CDR2 YYDKDF come from the germline V gene (reference sequence). The CDR3 runs to 17 residues. CDR3 DNA sequence: TGTGCCACCAGCAGAACCTCTACAAGGAGGGGCACAGATACGCAGTATTTT. It specifies CATSRTSTRRGTDTQYF.

The chain combines TRBV7-2 with TRBJ2-7, with 7 bases fitting TRBD1. V lost 4 bases, J lost 6 bases, and 12 bases stayed unmatched. This CDR3 comprises 15 residues. Per the germline V gene, CDR1 is SGHTA and CDR2 is FQGNSA. The CDR3 region is CASSSTQGVNAEQYF. The CDR3 bases are TGTGCCAGCAGCTCAACTCAGGGGGTTAATGCCGAGCAGTACTTC.

The rearrangement links TRBV20-1 to TRBJ2-7; TRBD1 matches 11 bases. The end of the DNA fits TRBJ2-5 better, so the J call may be wrong. Germline V gene data show CDR1 as DFQATT and CDR2 as SNEGSKA (reference sequence). The CDR3 contains 19 residues. The CDR3 loop is CSARDRLRGQGGGRETQYF. CDR3 coding DNA: TGCAGTGCTAGAGATCGTCTGAGGGGACAGGGGGGAGGTCGAGAGACCCAGTACTTC.

V gene TRBV20-1 combines with J gene TRBJ2-3, with a weak D call TRBD2 (6 bases). CDR3 length: 14 amino acids. The V gene's germline CDR1 is DFQATT and CDR2 SNEGSKA (reference sequence). Trimming pared 3 bases from V and 1 base from J, leaving 11 bases between. The CDR3, as DNA: TGCAGTGCTAGGGGGCGGGGCCGCACAGATACGCAGTATTTT. Translation: CSARGRGRTDTQYF.

Of note for this clonotype: Likely a read error: the CDR3 ends without its conserved phenylalanine or tryptophan. The limits of the CDR3 on the DNA are not certain, so only TCRdb's listed CDR3 is given. The rearrangement uses TRBV5-1 and TRBJ2-5; TRBD1, as called in the table, went unchecked against the DNA. Germline V gives CDR1 SGHRS, CDR2 YFSETQ. The CDR3 contains 15 residues when both ends are counted. The CDR3 is CASSPGRTGGYTFGS.

For this clonotype: This could be a read error, since a much larger clone is one nucleotide away. This sequence joins TRBV7-9 and TRBJ2-1; unclear D gene. Germline V gene lookup returns CDR1 SEHNR and CDR2 FQNEAQ (reference sequence). CDR3 length equals 10 residues. Trimming shortened V by 8 bases and J by 8 bases, and 7 bases separated the two germline ends. CDR3 region: CASGRYEQFF. For the CDR3, the DNA is TGTGCCAGCGGAAGATATGAGCAGTTCTTC.

The rearrangement joins TRBV6-4 to TRBJ2-2; D remains ambiguous. V gave up 3 bases and J gave up 6 bases, with 5 bases separating them. This CDR3 is 12 amino acids long. The germline CDR1 and CDR2 sequences are MRHNA and SNTAGT. As DNA, the CDR3 is TGTGCCAGCAGTGAGGGTTCCGGGGAGCTGTTTTTT. Translation: CASSEGSGELFF.

This clonotype occurred a few times. This chain links TRBV3-1 with TRBJ2-5, with unresolved D. Germline V lookup: CDR1 LGHDT, CDR2 YNNKEL (reference sequence). The V end lost 8 bases, the J end lost 2 bases, and 12 bases lay between the germline ends. The CDR3 covers 13 residues. The CDR3 sequence: CASSRAEQETQYF. The CDR3 region has the DNA TGTGCCAGCTCCCGGGCAGAACAAGAGACCCAGTACTTC.

This chain connects TRBV12-3 or TRBV12-4 to TRBJ1-1, with 8 bases identical to TRBD1. J gave up 6 bases and V 6 bases, and 9 bases lay outside the gene matches. CDR3 length equals 14 residues. This CDR3 reads CASSPNRGFSEAFF. The CDR3 DNA sequence: TGTGCCAGCAGCCCCAACAGGGGGTTTTCTGAAGCTTTCTTT.

The chain employs TRBV20-1 and TRBJ1-1; 7 bases match TRBD1. CDR1 is DFQATT and CDR2 is SNEGSKA in the germline V gene (reference sequence). J lost 1 base, V lost 3 bases, and 8 bases had no gene match. The CDR3 consists of 15 residues. CDR3 in DNA: TGCAGTGCTAGTAAGGGAGGGGGCCCGAACACTGAAGCTTTCTTT. It codes for CSASKGGGPNTEAFF.

The CDR3 is CASSKTSSNEQYF. Written as DNA, the CDR3 is TGTGCCAGCAGCAAAACTAGTAGCAATGAGCAGTACTTC. J is TRBJ2-7 and V is TRBV6-2 or TRBV6-3; a possible D gene is TRBD2 (5 bases). V lost 6 bases, J lost 7 bases, and 16 bases lay in between. CDR1 MNHEY and CDR2 SVGEGT come from the germline V gene. The CDR3 loop spans 13 amino acids.

In the case of this clonotype: An end of the junction does not agree with germline; a read error may underlie this. The chain employs TRBV12-3 or TRBV12-4 and TRBJ2-1; 7 nucleotides match TRBD1. The CDR3 length is 16 residues. CDR3 nucleotide sequence: TGTGCCAGCACGCGTGGGGGACAGCGTTACTACAATGGGCAGTTCTTC. Translating it yields CASTRGGQRYYNGQFF.

In its sample, this clonotype was seen a few times. This chain connects TRBV27 to TRBJ2-3; either TRBD1 or TRBD2 may fit D (5 bases each). The V and J ends lost 4 bases and 1 base respectively, with 27 bases between them. CDR1 and CDR2 (germline): MNHEY, SMNVEV (reference sequence). The CDR3 totals 20 residues. This CDR3 reads CASSSPGNEGPGSGTDTQYF. CDR3 nucleotide sequence: TGTGCCAGCAGTTCCCCAGGGAATGAGGGACCCGGTTCGGGCACAGATACGCAGTATTTT.

This clonotype was recorded a few times. The gene calls are TRBV5-1 and TRBJ1-1; unclear D gene. This CDR3 is built from 14 residues. V gave up 1 base and J gave up 3 bases, with 10 bases separating them. Germline assignment: CDR1 SGHRS and CDR2 YFSETQ. The CDR3 protein is CASSLRYWDTEAFF. In DNA form, the CDR3 reads TGCGCCAGCAGCTTGCGTTACTGGGACACTGAAGCTTTCTTT. Full variable domain (missing parts from reference TRBV5-1 and TRBJ1-1): KAGVTQTPRYLIKTRGQQVTLSCSPISGHRSVSWYQQTPGQGLQFLFEYFSETQRNKGNFPGRFSGRQFSNSRSEMNVSTLELGDSALYLCASSLRYWDTEAFFGQGTRLTVV.

This clonotype has a handful of counts. The CDR3 DNA is TGTGCCAGCAGCTTGGCAGATCACACAGATACGCAGTATTTT. Protein product: CASSLADHTDTQYF. The chain joins TRBV5-6 to TRBJ2-3; D not resolved. CDR1 is SGHDT, CDR2 YYEEEE, per germline. The CDR3 length is 14 residues. The V gene lost 0 bases and the J gene lost 2 bases, with 7 bases spanning the gap.

The rearrangement uses TRBV12-3 or TRBV12-4 and TRBJ2-5; the D gene is possibly TRBD2 (6 bases). Trimming shortened V by 6 bases and J by 11 bases, and 25 bases separated the two germline ends. The CDR3 covers 15 residues. CDR3 loop: CASSPNAGLENEQYF. The CDR3 DNA sequence: TGTGCCAGCAGCCCAAATGCGGGGTTGGAGAATGAGCAGTACTTC.

This chain connects TRBV20-1 to TRBJ2-3, with D perhaps matching TRBD2 (5 bases). This CDR3 comprises 13 residues. V was trimmed by 6 bases and J by 2 bases, leaving 12 bases between them. Germline-derived CDR1 and CDR2 are DFQATT and SNEGSKA (reference sequence). The CDR3 sequence is CSATRGFTDTQYF. The CDR3 bases are TGCAGTGCAACACGGGGATTCACAGATACGCAGTATTTT.

This clonotype was detected a few times. The DNA of the CDR3 is TGCGCCAGCAGCTTGGACACGGGCGAGGTTGAAGCTTTCTTT. It codes for CASSLDTGEVEAFF. The chain employs TRBV5-1 and TRBJ1-1, with unresolved D. Germline CDR1 is SGHRS and CDR2 is YFSETQ. The CDR3 is 14 amino acids. V was clipped by 0 bases and J by 7 bases, with 13 bases between them.

The rearrangement links TRBV5-6 to TRBJ2-5; D perhaps matches TRBD1 (5 bases). Trimming shortened V by 0 bases and J by 0 bases, and 9 bases separated the two germline ends. The CDR3 runs to 15 residues. The germline V gene encodes CDR1 SGHDT and CDR2 YYEEEE. CDR3 amino acids: CASSLVAGNQETQYF. CDR3 sequence (DNA): TGTGCCAGCAGCTTGGTGGCAGGGAACCAAGAGACCCAGTACTTC.

Only a few counts were recorded for this clonotype. This sequence joins TRBV28 and TRBJ1-2, with D maybe TRBD1 (5 bases). V dropped 3 bases and J dropped 6 bases, with 11 bases sitting between them. The germline V gene encodes CDR1 MDHEN and CDR2 SYDVKM. This CDR3 spans 13 amino acids. This CDR3 is CASSLAGSNGYTF. DNA of the CDR3: TGTGCCAGCAGTTTGGCAGGGTCCAATGGCTACACCTTC.

The chain is built from TRBV6-1 and TRBJ1-2, with a possible D match to TRBD1 (6 bases). Germline CDR1 MNHNS, CDR2 SASEGT. The CDR3 consists of 13 residues. V was cut by 8 bases and J by 4 bases, with 14 bases left in between. The CDR3 DNA reads as TGTGCCAGCGACTTACAGGGAATCTATGGCTACACCTTC. It is translated as CASDLQGIYGYTF.

In its sample, this clonotype was seen a few times. The CDR3 protein is CASRHLTSGEETQYF. DNA of the CDR3: TGTGCCAGCAGACACCTGACTAGCGGTGAAGAGACCCAGTACTTC. V usage is TRBV6-5 and J usage is TRBJ2-5; TRBD2 agrees at 9 bases. Germline CDR1 and CDR2: MNHEY and SVGAGI. With 6 bases clipped from V and 3 bases from J, the junction kept 8 bases outside the gene matches. The CDR3 runs 15 residues.

The chain combines TRBV14 with TRBJ2-5; 8 nucleotides agree with TRBD1. CDR1 SGHDN and CDR2 FVKESK come from the germline V gene. Germline trimming cut 6 bases from V and 11 bases from J; bases unmatched to any gene: 11. This CDR3 is 13 amino acids long. The CDR3 coding sequence is TGTGCCAGCAGGGCCTCAGGGGGCGATGAGCAGTACTTC. It translates to CASRASGGDEQYF.

This clonotype was detected only a few times. The genes are TRBV20-1 and TRBJ2-5; possibly TRBD2 for D (5 bases). From germline, CDR1 is DFQATT and CDR2 SNEGSKA (reference sequence). The CDR3 runs to 12 residues. The V end lost 6 bases, the J end lost 3 bases, and 11 bases lay between the germline ends. For the CDR3, the DNA is TGCAGTGCCTCGGACTGGGAAGAGACCCAGTACTTC. Protein: CSASDWEETQYF.

The chain employs TRBV11-2 and TRBJ1-1; no reliable D call. The CDR3 contains 15 residues. V shed 1 base and J shed 6 bases, with 15 bases lying between them. Germline assignment: CDR1 SGHAT and CDR2 FQNNGV. CDR3 nucleotides: TGTGCCAGCAGCTTAGCATTGCGCGGGAGCCCTGAAGCTTTCTTT. This sequence encodes CASSLALRGSPEAFF.

This clonotype appeared a few times. V usage is TRBV27 and J usage is TRBJ2-1, with 8 bases fitting TRBD2. The germline V gene has CDR1 MNHEY and CDR2 SMNVEV (reference sequence). The CDR3 length is 14 residues. V shed 7 bases, J shed 3 bases, and the junction held 5 bases outside the gene matches. The CDR3 DNA sequence: TGTGCCAGCAAGTTAGCGGGGATCTACAATGAGCAGTTCTTC. It codes for CASKLAGIYNEQFF.

This rearrangement joins TRBV9 to TRBJ2-2, with D uncertain. Germline CDR1 reads SGDLS; CDR2 reads YYNGEE. CDR3 length: 16 residues. Trimming took off 0 bases at V and 0 bases at J, with 9 bases between the two ends. The CDR3 DNA is TGTGCCAGCAGCGTAGCTCGGCTAGCGAACACCGGGGAGCTGTTTTTT. It encodes CASSVARLANTGELFF.

The chain recombines TRBV7-9 with TRBJ2-7; D is possibly TRBD1 or TRBD2 (5 bases each). Germline CDR1 is SEHNR and CDR2 is FQNEAQ (reference sequence). V gave up 4 bases and J gave up 7 bases, with 14 bases separating them. This CDR3 region has 13 residues. CDR3 region: CASSSSGAREQYF. As DNA, the CDR3 is TGTGCCAGCAGCTCTTCCGGGGCTCGAGAGCAGTACTTC.

The chain joins TRBV16 to TRBJ1-1, with D perhaps matching TRBD1 (6 bases). Germline V CDR1 and CDR2: KGHSY, FQNENV. The ends were cut back, 0 bases at V and 0 bases at J, with 11 bases in the middle. The CDR3 spans 16 residues. The CDR3 nucleotides are TGTGCCAGCAGCCAATCCATGGACAGAGTGAACACTGAAGCTTTCTTT. Translated: CASSQSMDRVNTEAFF.